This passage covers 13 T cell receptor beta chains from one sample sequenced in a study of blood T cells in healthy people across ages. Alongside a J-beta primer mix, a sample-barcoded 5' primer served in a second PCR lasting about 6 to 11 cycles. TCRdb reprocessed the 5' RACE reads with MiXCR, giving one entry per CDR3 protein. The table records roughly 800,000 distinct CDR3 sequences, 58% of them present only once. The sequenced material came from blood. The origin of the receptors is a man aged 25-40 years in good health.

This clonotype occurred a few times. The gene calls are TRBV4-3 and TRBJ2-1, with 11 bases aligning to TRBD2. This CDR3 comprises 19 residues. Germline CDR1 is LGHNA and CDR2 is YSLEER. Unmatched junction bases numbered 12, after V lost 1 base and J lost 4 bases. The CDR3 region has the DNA TGCGCCAGCAGCCAAGGGTTTACTTGGACTAGCGGGCAATACAATGAGCAGTTCTTC. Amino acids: CASSQGFTWTSGQYNEQFF.

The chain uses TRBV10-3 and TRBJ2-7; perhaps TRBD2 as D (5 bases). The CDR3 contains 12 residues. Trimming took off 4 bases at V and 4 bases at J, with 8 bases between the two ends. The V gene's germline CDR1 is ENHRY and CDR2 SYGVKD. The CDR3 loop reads CAISAGEYEQYF. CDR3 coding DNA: TGTGCCATCAGTGCCGGGGAATACGAGCAGTACTTC.

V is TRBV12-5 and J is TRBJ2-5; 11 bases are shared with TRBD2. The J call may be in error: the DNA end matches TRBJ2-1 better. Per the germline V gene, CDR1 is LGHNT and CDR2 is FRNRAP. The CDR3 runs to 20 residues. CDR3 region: CASGLNPGVLAGASQETQFF. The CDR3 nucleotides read TGTGCTAGTGGTTTGAATCCAGGGGTACTAGCGGGGGCTTCTCAAGAGACCCAGTTCTTC.

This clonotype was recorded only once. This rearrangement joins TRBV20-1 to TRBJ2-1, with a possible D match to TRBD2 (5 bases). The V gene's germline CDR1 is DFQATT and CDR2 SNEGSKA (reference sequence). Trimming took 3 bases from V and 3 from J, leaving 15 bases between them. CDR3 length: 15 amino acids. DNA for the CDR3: TGCAGTGCTAGCGGGAATCTTGTACTCTACAATGAGCAGTTCTTC. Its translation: CSASGNLVLYNEQFF.

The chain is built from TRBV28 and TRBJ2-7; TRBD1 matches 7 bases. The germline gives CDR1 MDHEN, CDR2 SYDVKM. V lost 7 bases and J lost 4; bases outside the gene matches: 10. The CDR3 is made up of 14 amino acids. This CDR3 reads CASNGVGGHYEQYF. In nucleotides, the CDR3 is TGTGCCAGCAATGGGGTAGGGGGCCATTACGAGCAGTACTTC.

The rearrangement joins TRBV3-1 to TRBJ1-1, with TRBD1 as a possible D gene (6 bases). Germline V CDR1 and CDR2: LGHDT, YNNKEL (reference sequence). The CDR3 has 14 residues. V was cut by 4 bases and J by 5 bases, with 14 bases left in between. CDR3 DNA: TGTGCCAGCAGCCGCAAAGAAGGACAGACTGAAGCTTTCTTT. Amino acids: CASSRKEGQTEAFF.

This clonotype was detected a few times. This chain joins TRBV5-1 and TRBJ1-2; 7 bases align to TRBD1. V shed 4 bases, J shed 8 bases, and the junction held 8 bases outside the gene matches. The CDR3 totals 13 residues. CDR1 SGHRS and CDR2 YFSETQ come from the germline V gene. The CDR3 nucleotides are TGCGCCAGCAGCCCGGGACAGACCGGCGGCTACACCTTC. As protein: CASSPGQTGGYTF.

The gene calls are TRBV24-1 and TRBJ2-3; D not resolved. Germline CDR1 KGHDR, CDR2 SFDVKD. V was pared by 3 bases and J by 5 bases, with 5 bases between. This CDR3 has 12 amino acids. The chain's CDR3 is CATSDPGDTQYF. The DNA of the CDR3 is TGTGCCACCAGTGATCCCGGAGATACGCAGTATTTT.

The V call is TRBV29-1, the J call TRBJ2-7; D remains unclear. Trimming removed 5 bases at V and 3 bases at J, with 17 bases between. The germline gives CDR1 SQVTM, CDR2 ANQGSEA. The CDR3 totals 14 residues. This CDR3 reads CSVYLGRTGYEQYF. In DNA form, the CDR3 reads TGCAGCGTTTATCTTGGCCGGACGGGCTACGAGCAGTACTTC.

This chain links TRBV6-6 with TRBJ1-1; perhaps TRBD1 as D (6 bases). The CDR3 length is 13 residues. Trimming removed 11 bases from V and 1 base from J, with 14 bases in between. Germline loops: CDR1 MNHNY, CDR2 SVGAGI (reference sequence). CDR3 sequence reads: CACRDTANTEAFF. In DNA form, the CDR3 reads TGTGCCTGTCGGGACACCGCGAACACTGAAGCTTTCTTT.

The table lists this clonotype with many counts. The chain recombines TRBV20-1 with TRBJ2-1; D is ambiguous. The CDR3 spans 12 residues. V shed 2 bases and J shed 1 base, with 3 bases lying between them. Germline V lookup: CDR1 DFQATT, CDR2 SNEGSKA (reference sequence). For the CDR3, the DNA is TGCAGTGCTAGACGATCCTACAATGAGCAGTTCTTC. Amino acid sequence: CSARRSYNEQFF.

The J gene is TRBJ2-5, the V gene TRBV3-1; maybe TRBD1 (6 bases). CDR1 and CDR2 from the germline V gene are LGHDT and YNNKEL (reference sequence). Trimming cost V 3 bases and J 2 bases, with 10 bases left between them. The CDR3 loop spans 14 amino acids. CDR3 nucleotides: TGTGCCAGCAGCCAGAGGACAGATCAAGAGACCCAGTACTTC. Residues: CASSQRTDQETQYF.

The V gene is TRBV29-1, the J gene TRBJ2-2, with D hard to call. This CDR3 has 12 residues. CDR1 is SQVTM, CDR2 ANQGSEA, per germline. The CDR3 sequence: CGFRLGPGELFF. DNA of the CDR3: TGCGGCTTCCGGTTGGGCCCCGGGGAGCTGTTTTTT.